This T cell receptor beta chain was profiled in a study of shared clonotypes between healthy human individuals. Study results and limitations: Sampling covered nothing but blood. Tissue TCR repertoires likely differ from those found in blood. Memory subsets generally showed lower estimated richness than naive subsets.

Each cell subset's genomic DNA was divided evenly among several immunoSEQ plates. Each sorted subset replicate got 200 ng genomic DNA, roughly 30,000 genomes. Clones were sequenced by immunoSEQ multiplex PCR, and TCRdb holds only the in-frame ones, with some missing. The sample lists about 2.2 million clones, just under 95% occurring once. The CDR3 covers 16 residues. CDR1 and CDR2 from the germline V gene are ENHRY and SYGVKD. V shed 6 bases, J shed 1 base, and the junction held 9 bases outside the gene matches. Turning to this clone: Its target is not known.

The naive CD8 subset, CD45RO-negative cells positively selected for CCR7, excluded terminally differentiated effector memory CD45RA+ cells. The gene calls are TRBV10-3 and TRBJ2-3, with 8 bases identical to TRBD1. The sample consisted of naive CD8+ T cells from PBMCs. The source of this sequence is a man aged 18-30 years in good health. Some clones in this sample may be carry-over from other donors' samples. CDR3 nucleotides: TGTGCCATCAGGACCTTTCCAGGGGGCCGCACAGATACGCAGTATTTT. Its translation: CAIRTFPGGRTDTQYF.